This passage covers 26 T cell receptor beta chains from one sample sequenced in a study of T-cell memory formation after mild COVID-19. TCRdb called the 5' RACE reads again in MiXCR, with one record for every CDR3 protein. The sample carries around 250,000 distinct CDR3 sequences, about 17% recorded once. Sequencing input: PBMCs or a T cell subset sorted from them (not recorded which). Source of these receptors: a man aged 18 to 35 who had mild COVID-19 (a few samples of this study predate the infection). Cell type and time point are not known.

This clonotype has ten or more counts. The genes are TRBV9 and TRBJ2-1; D is ambiguous. V lost 0 bases to trimming and J lost 0 bases, with 10 bases between them. The CDR3 totals 16 residues. Germline V lookup: CDR1 SGDLS, CDR2 YYNGEE. CDR3 sequence (DNA): TGTGCCAGCAGCGTAGCTGTGCGTAGCTCCTACAATGAGCAGTTCTTC. It encodes CASSVAVRSSYNEQFF. The full variable domain, with the rest looked up from reference TRBV9 and TRBJ2-1, is DSGVTQTPKHLITATGQRVTLRCSPRSGDLSVYWYQQSLDQGLQFLIQYYNGEERAKGNILERFSAQQFPDLHSELNLSSLELGDSALYFCASSVAVRSSYNEQFFGPGTRLTVL.

This clonotype turned up a few times. The chain is built from TRBV11-2 and TRBJ2-5; D is ambiguous. The CDR3 is 12 residues long. Germline values: CDR1 SGHAT, CDR2 FQNNGV. The germline V and J ends were trimmed by 3 bases and 4 bases, with 6 bases remaining between them. The CDR3 spells CASSFKRETQYF. The CDR3 DNA sequence: TGTGCCAGCAGCTTCAAACGAGAGACCCAGTACTTC.

The chain uses TRBV18 and TRBJ1-1; the D is unclear. V lost 6 bases to trimming and J lost 1 base, with 15 bases between them. The germline gives CDR1 KGHSH, CDR2 LQKENI. The CDR3 runs 15 residues. The CDR3 protein is CASSQLGPENTEAFF. Here the CDR3 DNA reads TGTGCCAGCTCCCAGCTCGGGCCGGAGAACACTGAAGCTTTCTTT.

This clonotype was seen a handful of times. CDR3 loop: CASSLSGAAGTEAFF. In nucleotides, the CDR3 is TGTGCCAGCAGCTTATCGGGGGCTGCTGGCACTGAAGCTTTCTTT. The chain carries TRBV7-9 and TRBJ1-1, with D possibly matching TRBD1 (6 bases). Germline lookup yields CDR1 SEHNR and CDR2 FQNEAQ (reference sequence). Trimming took off 2 bases at V and 4 bases at J, with 14 bases between the two ends. This CDR3 has 15 amino acids.

This clonotype was found a few times. The gene calls are TRBV7-2 and TRBJ2-1; D is undetermined. V gave up 1 base and J gave up 12 bases, with 10 bases separating them. The CDR3 length is 12 residues. Germline lookup yields CDR1 SGHTA and CDR2 FQGNSA. The CDR3 here is CASSLGLLSQFF. In DNA, the CDR3 is TGTGCCAGCAGCTTAGGACTCCTGTCGCAGTTCTTC.

The J gene is TRBJ2-3, the V gene TRBV5-1; D might be TRBD2 (7 bases). Germline CDR1 and CDR2: SGHRS and YFSETQ. Trimming removed 5 bases from V and 2 bases from J, with 15 bases in between. The CDR3 sequence is 15 residues long. CDR3 sequence: CASRATGGSTDTQYF. In DNA, the CDR3 is TGCGCCAGCAGGGCTACGGGGGGCTCCACAGATACGCAGTATTTT.

CDR3 sequence: CASSLVASHSPLHF. The CDR3 DNA is TGCGCCAGCAGCCTGGTGGCGTCCCATTCACCCCTCCACTTT. V and J are TRBV10-2 and TRBJ1-6, with no clear D. The germline V gene encodes CDR1 WSHSY and CDR2 SAAADI. The length of the CDR3 is 14 residues. The V end was cut by 6 bases, the J end by 8 bases, with 14 bases between.

The V gene is TRBV7-8, the J gene TRBJ1-2, with unresolved D. V shed 5 bases and J shed 4 bases, with 17 bases lying between them. This CDR3 spans 15 amino acids. Germline lookup yields CDR1 SGHVS and CDR2 FQNEAQ. The CDR3 here is CASSPRQVLGYGYTF. CDR3 nucleotides: TGTGCCAGCAGCCCTAGACAAGTATTAGGCTATGGCTACACCTTC.

The chain is built from TRBV5-1 and TRBJ2-5; D might be TRBD1 (6 bases). Germline assignment: CDR1 SGHRS and CDR2 YFSETQ. The CDR3 is 15 residues long. V was pared by 4 bases and J by 1 base, with 14 bases between. The CDR3 here is CASSRTGTTQETQYF. CDR3 nucleotides: TGCGCCAGCAGCCGAACCGGGACAACCCAAGAGACCCAGTACTTC. Full variable domain (outside the CDR3, taken from reference TRBV5-1 and TRBJ2-5): KAGVTQTPRYLIKTRGQQVTLSCSPISGHRSVSWYQQTPGQGLQFLFEYFSETQRNKGNFPGRFSGRQFSNSRSEMNVSTLELGDSALYLCASSRTGTTQETQYFGPGTRLLVL.

This clonotype was recorded many times. The chain uses TRBV5-6 and TRBJ2-3; D is unresolved. This CDR3 is 11 amino acids long. The V end was cut by 3 bases, the J end by 6 bases, with 5 bases between. Germline CDR1 and CDR2: SGHDT and YYEEEE. The CDR3 spells CASSWVDTQYF. CDR3 sequence (DNA): TGTGCCAGCAGCTGGGTGGATACGCAGTATTTT. Full variable domain (rest looked up from reference TRBV5-6 and TRBJ2-3): DAGVTQSPTHLIKTRGQQVTLRCSPKSGHDTVSWYQQALGQGPQFIFQYYEEEERQRGNFPDRFSGHQFPNYSSELNVNALLLGDSALYLCASSWVDTQYFGPGTRLTVL.

This clonotype appeared many times. In nucleotides, the CDR3 is TGTGCCAGCAGTTACGGGAGTTTGGGCACAGATACGCAGTATTTT. Its protein product is CASSYGSLGTDTQYF. The chain couples TRBV6-5 to TRBJ2-3, with a possible D match to TRBD2 (5 bases). V was clipped by 2 bases and J by 1 base, with 10 bases between them. Germline CDR1 reads MNHEY; CDR2 reads SVGAGI. There are 15 residues in the CDR3.

There are a few counts of this clonotype. The chain joins TRBV5-6 to TRBJ2-7; 10 bases fit TRBD1. The V segment lost 3 bases and the J segment 6 bases; nucleotides outside the gene matches: 6. From germline, CDR1 is SGHDT and CDR2 YYEEEE. This CDR3 region has 14 residues. CDR3 DNA sequence: TGTGCCAGCAGCTGGGGGACAGGGGTCTCCGAGCAGTACGTC. Its translation is CASSWGTGVSEQYV.

The chain recombines TRBV7-9 with TRBJ2-7; D assignment may be TRBD1 or TRBD2 (5 bases each). V lost 7 bases and J lost 5, with 18 bases in between. CDR3 length equals 14 residues. CDR1 is SEHNR and CDR2 is FQNEAQ in the germline V gene (reference sequence). CDR3 sequence reads: CASTLSTGPHEQYF. The CDR3 DNA follows: TGTGCCAGCACCCTGTCGACGGGGCCCCACGAGCAGTACTTC.

This clonotype came up a few times. The chain couples TRBV2 to TRBJ2-5; perhaps TRBD2 as D (5 bases). V dropped 3 bases and J dropped 0 bases, with 8 bases sitting between them. Germline V gene sequence: CDR1 SNHLY, CDR2 FYNNEI. The CDR3 contains 14 residues. DNA of the CDR3: TGTGCCAGCAGTGAGGACTCACACCAAGAGACCCAGTACTTC. Protein sequence: CASSEDSHQETQYF.

This clonotype has just a few counts. V is TRBV4-1 and J is TRBJ2-1, with 11 nucleotides matching TRBD2. Germline CDR1 is MGHRA and CDR2 is YSYEKL. The ends lost 7 bases at V and 8 bases at J; junction bases unmatched: 10. This CDR3 is 15 amino acids long. The CDR3 coding sequence is TGCGCCAGCACCCCACTTAGCGGGGGGGCGTATGAGCAGTTCTTC. Translating it yields CASTPLSGGAYEQFF.

The rearrangement links TRBV7-2 to TRBJ2-5; D is ambiguous. The length of the CDR3 is 13 residues. The V end was cut by 6 bases, the J end by 1 base, with 9 bases between. The germline gives CDR1 SGHTA, CDR2 FQGNSA. The CDR3 here is CASSSGFQETQYF. The CDR3 DNA sequence: TGTGCCAGCAGTTCCGGATTCCAAGAGACCCAGTACTTC.

This chain joins TRBV7-2 and TRBJ1-2; a possible D gene is TRBD1 (5 bases). Germline values: CDR1 SGHTA, CDR2 FQGNSA. The CDR3 is made up of 15 amino acids. Trimming removed 4 bases from V and 0 bases from J, with 12 bases in between. The CDR3 sequence: CASSSRDQANYGYTF. The CDR3 DNA reads TGTGCCAGCAGCTCCCGGGACCAAGCTAACTATGGCTACACCTTC.

This clonotype was seen a few times. The chain uses TRBV20-1 and TRBJ2-3; 7 bases are a match to TRBD1. The trim removed 5 bases at V and 6 bases at J, leaving 20 bases unmatched. In germline, CDR1 is DFQATT, CDR2 SNEGSKA (reference sequence). This CDR3 has 17 residues. CDR3 amino acids: CSASWGTVQLARDTQYF. The CDR3 DNA reads TGCAGTGCTTCTTGGGGGACAGTGCAACTTGCGAGGGATACGCAGTATTTT.

The J gene is TRBJ1-2, the V gene TRBV7-2; D might be TRBD1 (5 bases). Per the germline V gene, CDR1 is SGHTA and CDR2 is FQGNSA. This CDR3 has 13 amino acids. V was shortened by 5 bases and J by 7 bases, with 14 bases between the two germline ends. The CDR3 DNA reads TGTGCCAGCAGCCCGGGGGGGTCGGGTGGCTACACCTTC. It is translated as CASSPGGSGGYTF.

In this sample, this clonotype turned up a few times. This sequence joins TRBV25-1 and TRBJ2-7; D might be TRBD1 (5 bases). The CDR3 sequence is 13 residues long. Trimming shortened V by 2 bases and J by 3 bases, and 8 bases separated the two germline ends. Germline-derived CDR1 and CDR2 are MGHDK and SYGVNS. The CDR3, as DNA: TGTGCCAGCAGTGAAAGGGGAAACTACGAGCAGTACGTC. This sequence encodes CASSERGNYEQYV.

This clonotype was recorded a few times. The chain couples TRBV20-1 to TRBJ1-2; TRBD1 agrees at 10 bases. CDR1 DFQATT and CDR2 SNEGSKA come from the germline V gene (reference sequence). The ends lost 4 bases at V and 5 bases at J; junction bases unmatched: 7. The CDR3 loop spans 14 amino acids. CDR3 nucleotide sequence: TGCAGTGCTACGCCGGACAGGGGGTTTTATGGCTACACCTTC. Protein sequence: CSATPDRGFYGYTF.

This clonotype was observed a handful of times. The chain couples TRBV18 to TRBJ1-1; D gene unclear. Per the germline V gene, CDR1 is KGHSH and CDR2 is LQKENI. Trimming shortened V by 8 bases and J by 1 base, and 11 bases separated the two germline ends. CDR3 size: 13 residues. Here the CDR3 reads CASTADPNTEAFF. Here the CDR3 DNA reads TGTGCCAGCACCGCAGACCCGAACACTGAAGCTTTCTTT. The complete variable domain, with remaining parts taken from reference TRBV18 and TRBJ1-1, reads NAGVMQNPRHLVRRRGQEARLRCSPMKGHSHVYWYRQLPEEGLKFMVYLQKENIIDESGMPKERFSAEFPKEGPSILRIQQVVRGDSAAYFCASTADPNTEAFFGQGTRLTVV.

The rearrangement joins TRBV5-6 to TRBJ2-3; no definite D call. CDR1 and CDR2 (germline): SGHDT, YYEEEE. The CDR3 runs 13 residues. Trimming cost V 3 bases and J 2 bases, with 7 bases left between them. The CDR3 region is CASSSWATDTQYF. In nucleotides, the CDR3 is TGTGCCAGCAGCTCTTGGGCCACAGATACGCAGTATTTT.

The chain couples TRBV28 to TRBJ1-4; D possibly corresponds to TRBD1 (6 bases). Germline V gives CDR1 MDHEN, CDR2 SYDVKM. V gave up 7 bases and J gave up 8 bases, with 23 bases separating them. This CDR3 spans 16 amino acids. The CDR3 reads CASNPQDTQGWEKLFF. CDR3 in DNA: TGTGCCAGCAACCCCCAAGACACCCAGGGGTGGGAAAAACTGTTTTTT.

The gene calls are TRBV20-1 and TRBJ2-5; 7 bases map to TRBD1. The junction had 4 bases not matched to a gene; V was cut back by 6 bases and J by 0 bases. The germline CDR1 and CDR2 sequences are DFQATT and SNEGSKA (reference sequence). CDR3 length: 13 amino acids. The CDR3 DNA follows: TGCAGTGCGCCTGGGACAGACCAAGAGACCCAGTACTTC. Amino acids: CSAPGTDQETQYF.

The chain recombines TRBV9 with TRBJ1-3; no reliable D call. The CDR3 has 14 amino acids. Trimming took off 2 bases at V and 2 bases at J, with 8 bases between the two ends. From germline, CDR1 is SGDLS and CDR2 YYNGEE. The CDR3 sequence: CASSVRAAGNTIYF. In DNA, the CDR3 is TGTGCCAGCAGCGTTCGGGCAGCTGGAAACACCATATATTTT.